This T cell receptor (beta chain) emerged from a study of blood T cell repertoires in COVID-19. Looking at the study overall: Samples of COVID-19 (acute and convalescent) were obtained from the United States, Italy and Spain. T cells, B-cell-depleted T cells, or PBMCs supplied cDNA or gDNA.

The junction had 7 bases not matched to a gene; V was cut back by 2 bases and J by 4 bases. Germline assignment: CDR1 SGHDT and CDR2 YYEEEE. The CDR3 totals 15 residues. Here immunoSEQ multiplex PCR was the method, and the copy in TCRdb shows in-frame clones only, minus some. This repertoire shows over 200,000 clones, more than 75% found once; its top ten account for over 7.5%. The chain combines TRBV5-6 with TRBJ2-7, with 9 bases matching TRBD2. What was sequenced was peripheral blood. This sequence originates from a man in his forties who had recovered from COVID-19. The CDR3 DNA reads TGTGCCAGCAGCTTTCGAGGACTAGCGTCTTACGAGCAGTACTTC. Its protein is CASSFRGLASYEQYF.